This TCR beta chain appears in the sequencing data of a study of shared clonotypes between healthy human individuals. Study summary: Sampling drew on donors who were a couple of women and a few men aged 18 to 49.

Notes on the study in general: The naive CD4 repertoires of a few donors were compared, and around 5% of clonotypes were shared.

Notes on this clone: Its specificity is unknown.

Under the authors' procedure: ImmunoSEQ output lacked quality scores and full-length reads, limiting matched filtering. The table came from immunoSEQ multiplex PCR; TCRdb's copy has only in-frame clones and leaves some out. Clone size and the V and J calls come from that table; the DNA yielded D and trimming. In the table there are over a million clones, 75% of which are singletons. Specimen: memory CD4+ T cells sorted from blood. Indicated subset: CD45RA-negative fraction. The origin of this receptor is a man between 18 and 29 years old in good health.

DNA of the CDR3: TGCGCCAGCAGCTCGGGGTGGGGCCTGAACACTGAAGCTTTCTTT. This codes for CASSSGWGLNTEAFF. The chain is built from TRBV5-1 and TRBJ1-1; TRBD1 is a possible D gene (5 bases). Trimming took off 3 bases at V and 0 bases at J, with 12 bases between the two ends. This CDR3 comprises 15 residues. Germline values: CDR1 SGHRS, CDR2 YFSETQ.